Each of the 26 T cell receptor beta chains below was sequenced from the same sample in a study of beta chain features in type 1 diabetes. The authors reverse transcribed all of the isolated RNA, so sequencing captured expressed TCRB transcripts. Clones were sequenced by immunoSEQ multiplex PCR, and TCRdb holds only the in-frame ones, with some missing. The top ten hold 0.028% of the sample, which has about 260,000 clones, roughly 22% seen once. Study findings and constraints: Shortening that was moderate but significant affected the TCRB CDR3s of Type 1 diabetes patients in all four CD4+ subsets.

The antigens for these receptors are not known. Sequenced material: naive CD4+ T cells from blood. Receptors originate from a woman aged 35 to 49 with type 1 diabetes.

This clone came up a few times. The V call is TRBV30, the J call TRBJ1-1; perhaps TRBD1 as D (6 bases). The CDR3 runs to 13 residues. Germline assignment: CDR1 GTSNPN and CDR2 SVGIG (reference sequence). Trimming stripped 1 base from V and 0 bases from J, with 6 bases between. The CDR3 DNA sequence: TGTGCCTGGAGTGGGGACATGAACACTGAAGCTTTCTTT. Its translation is CAWSGDMNTEAFF.

This clone was detected only a few times. The chain is built from TRBV7-9 and TRBJ1-5; D call uncertain. The CDR3 is made up of 13 amino acids. Trimming pared 4 bases from V and 4 bases from J, leaving 8 bases between. Looked up from germline, CDR1 is SEHNR and CDR2 is FQNEAQ (reference sequence). Here the CDR3 reads CASSSSPNQPQHF. CDR3 DNA: TGTGCCAGCAGCTCGAGCCCAAATCAGCCCCAGCATTTT.

CDR3 DNA sequence: TGCGCCAGCAGCTCACAGGGATCGTCCTACGAGCAGTACTTC. Its protein is CASSSQGSSYEQYF. The rearrangement uses TRBV5-1 and TRBJ2-7, with a possible D match to TRBD1 (6 bases). CDR3 length: 14 amino acids. Trimming shortened V by 3 bases and J by 1 base, and 11 bases separated the two germline ends. The germline V gene encodes CDR1 SGHRS and CDR2 YFSETQ.

V usage is TRBV9 and J usage is TRBJ2-5; D call uncertain. The germline V and J ends were trimmed by 0 bases and 5 bases, with 8 bases remaining between them. The CDR3 runs to 13 residues. Germline V gives CDR1 SGDLS, CDR2 YYNGEE. The CDR3 sequence is CASSVVPGETQYF. CDR3 bases: TGTGCCAGCAGCGTAGTGCCCGGTGAGACCCAGTACTTC. The whole variable domain, remainder taken from reference TRBV9 and TRBJ2-5, is DSGVTQTPKHLITATGQRVTLRCSPRSGDLSVYWYQQSLDQGLQFLIQYYNGEERAKGNILERFSAQQFPDLHSELNLSSLELGDSALYFCASSVVPGETQYFGPGTRLLVL.

This clone was picked up a small number of times. The chain has TRBV7-3 and TRBJ2-5; possible D gene TRBD1, 6 bases. The CDR3 consists of 15 residues. V shed 5 bases and J shed 1 base, with 14 bases lying between them. Per the germline V gene, CDR1 is SGHTA and CDR2 is FQGTGA. CDR3 sequence: CASSVVGAAQETQYF. The CDR3 DNA reads as TGTGCCAGCAGCGTGGTGGGGGCCGCCCAAGAGACCCAGTACTTC. The entire variable domain, with the rest obtained from reference TRBV7-3 and TRBJ2-5, is as follows: GAGVSQTPSNKVTEKGKYVELRCDPISGHTALYWYRQSLGQGPEFLIYFQGTGAADDSGLPNDRFFAVRPEGSVSTLKIQRTERGDSAVYLCASSVVGAAQETQYFGPGTRLLVL.

This chain joins TRBV30 and TRBJ1-3; a possible D gene is TRBD1 (6 bases). The germline gives CDR1 GTSNPN, CDR2 SVGIG (reference sequence). Deletions cut 6 bases from V and 7 bases from J, with 13 bases between. The CDR3 is 12 amino acids. CDR3 region: CACRGGRNTIYF. CDR3 DNA: TGTGCCTGTAGGGGGGGACGGAACACCATATATTTT.

This clone was recorded a few times. The chain couples TRBV4-3 to TRBJ1-1, with 7 bases matching TRBD1. The germline gives CDR1 LGHNA, CDR2 YSLEER. CDR3 length equals 13 residues. V trimming: 4 bases; J trimming: 3 bases; junction bases outside the gene matches: 2. CDR3 DNA sequence: TGCGCCAGCAGCCTTACAGGGGACACTGAAGCTTTCTTT. Translating gives CASSLTGDTEAFF.

The rearrangement links TRBV5-4 to TRBJ2-3; 12 bases map to TRBD2. Germline V gene sequence: CDR1 SGHNT, CDR2 YYREEE (reference sequence). The CDR3 length is 17 residues. Unmatched junction bases numbered 11, after V lost 3 bases and J lost 6 bases. The CDR3 bases are TGTGCCAGCAGCTCTCCCGGACTAGCGGGGAAGGGGGATACGCAGTATTTT. This sequence encodes CASSSPGLAGKGDTQYF.

The chain combines TRBV2 with TRBJ2-2, with 7 bases lining up with TRBD1. The V gene end was trimmed by 6 bases and the J gene end by 3 bases; junction bases not matched to a gene: 4. Germline V gene data show CDR1 as SNHLY and CDR2 as FYNNEI. The CDR3 is made up of 14 amino acids. CDR3: CASRGQGDTGELFF. CDR3 nucleotides: TGTGCCAGCAGAGGGCAGGGGGACACCGGGGAGCTGTTTTTT.

The rearrangement uses TRBV2 and TRBJ1-2; tentative D call: TRBD1 (6 bases). V was trimmed by 6 bases and J by 2 bases, leaving 19 bases between them. The CDR3 runs 16 residues. CDR1 SNHLY and CDR2 FYNNEI come from the germline V gene. The CDR3 region is CASRAPRQELNYGYTF. CDR3 nucleotides: TGTGCCAGCAGGGCACCTCGACAGGAATTGAACTATGGCTACACCTTC. The variable domain in full, with the rest retrieved from reference TRBV2 and TRBJ1-2, is EPEVTQTPSHQVTQMGQEVILRCVPISNHLYFYWYRQILGQKVEFLVSFYNNEISEKSEIFDDQFSVERPDGSNFTLKIRSTKLEDSAMYFCASRAPRQELNYGYTFGSGTRLTVV.

The chain recombines TRBV4-2 with TRBJ2-7; 11 bases align to TRBD2. V gave up 4 bases and J gave up 6 bases; unmatched junction bases: 14. From germline, CDR1 is LGHNA and CDR2 YNFKEQ. CDR3 size: 17 residues. The CDR3: CASSPLATSGARGEQYF. In DNA, the CDR3 is TGTGCCAGCAGCCCGTTGGCGACTAGCGGGGCGAGGGGCGAGCAGTACTTC.

This clone was seen a few times. J is TRBJ2-2 and V is TRBV4-3, with unresolved D. The CDR3 length is 14 residues. Per germline, CDR1 LGHNA and CDR2 YSLEER. Trimming pared 3 bases from V and 5 bases from J, leaving 10 bases between. CDR3 sequence: CASSHEIRTGELFF. CDR3 DNA: TGCGCCAGCAGCCATGAGATCCGAACCGGGGAGCTGTTTTTT.

V and J are TRBV6-1 and TRBJ1-5; TRBD1 agrees at 7 bases. Germline lookup yields CDR1 MNHNS and CDR2 SASEGT. Unmatched junction bases numbered 5, after V lost 5 bases and J lost 1 base. The CDR3 has 15 amino acids. This CDR3 reads CASSSQTGSNQPQHF. For the CDR3, the DNA is TGTGCCAGCAGTTCTCAGACAGGGAGCAATCAGCCCCAGCATTTT.

The rearrangement joins TRBV14 to TRBJ2-1; 7 bases line up with TRBD2. Germline lookup yields CDR1 SGHDN and CDR2 FVKESK. After removal of 0 bases from V and 5 bases from J, the junction contained 7 bases not matched to a gene. This CDR3 is built from 16 residues. CDR3 residues: CASSQDIREVNNEQFF. DNA for the CDR3: TGTGCCAGCAGCCAAGATATACGGGAGGTAAACAATGAGCAGTTCTTC.

V is TRBV9 and J is TRBJ2-7; the D gene is possibly TRBD1 (6 bases). This CDR3 is 15 amino acids long. CDR1 and CDR2 (germline): SGDLS, YYNGEE. The ends were cut back, 2 bases at V and 6 bases at J, with 18 bases in the middle. As DNA, the CDR3 is TGTGCCAGCAGCGTTATTGGGGACACCAACTCCGAGCAGTACTTC. Translation: CASSVIGDTNSEQYF.

This rearrangement joins TRBV9 to TRBJ2-1; 7 positions match TRBD1. J gave up 3 bases and V 4 bases, and 4 bases lay outside the gene matches. Looked up from germline, CDR1 is SGDLS and CDR2 is YYNGEE. The CDR3 has 14 residues. In DNA, the CDR3 is TGTGCCAGCAGCTCCGGGACAGACTACAATGAGCAGTTCTTC. The encoded protein is CASSSGTDYNEQFF.

This clone showed up just once. This chain links TRBV5-1 with TRBJ1-4, with D perhaps matching TRBD1 (6 bases). Germline CDR1 and CDR2: SGHRS and YFSETQ. This CDR3 is built from 15 residues. Trimming shortened V by 2 bases and J by 5 bases, and 13 bases separated the two germline ends. The CDR3 region is CASSLPQGENEKLFF. CDR3 DNA sequence: TGCGCCAGCAGCTTACCACAGGGAGAGAATGAAAAACTGTTTTTT. Full variable domain (missing parts from reference TRBV5-1 and TRBJ1-4): KAGVTQTPRYLIKTRGQQVTLSCSPISGHRSVSWYQQTPGQGLQFLFEYFSETQRNKGNFPGRFSGRQFSNSRSEMNVSTLELGDSALYLCASSLPQGENEKLFFGSGTQLSVL.

The rearrangement joins TRBV7-3 to TRBJ2-3; D possibly corresponds to TRBD2 (7 bases). CDR3 size: 15 residues. Trimming took 6 bases from V and 0 from J, leaving 13 bases between them. Per germline, CDR1 SGHTA and CDR2 FQGTGA. The CDR3 DNA reads as TGTGCCAGCAGAAGAGGGGGGGGGAGCACAGATACGCAGTATTTT. Translation gives CASRRGGGSTDTQYF.

This chain joins TRBV5-4 and TRBJ2-3; D perhaps matches TRBD1 (5 bases). Trimming stripped 5 bases from V and 0 bases from J, with 13 bases between. CDR1 SGHNT and CDR2 YYREEE come from the germline V gene (reference sequence). This CDR3 spans 15 amino acids. CDR3 sequence reads: CASRKTVLSTDTQYF. In DNA form, the CDR3 reads TGTGCCAGCAGAAAGACAGTTCTGAGCACAGATACGCAGTATTTT.

This clone was observed a handful of times. The chain has TRBV6-6 and TRBJ2-7; 8 positions agree with TRBD1. V trimming: 5 bases; J trimming: 7 bases; junction bases outside the gene matches: 4. The V gene's germline CDR1 is MNHNY and CDR2 SVGAGI (reference sequence). The CDR3 covers 12 residues. The CDR3 is CASSPDRGEQYF. The DNA of the CDR3 is TGTGCCAGCAGTCCCGACAGGGGTGAGCAGTACTTC.

This clone was counted between two and nine times. The chain combines TRBV6-6 with TRBJ1-1, with 7 positions matching TRBD1. This CDR3 region has 14 residues. Trimming took 6 bases from V and 8 from J; bases not matched to a gene: 12. Germline CDR1 is MNHNY and CDR2 is SVGAGI (reference sequence). CDR3 sequence reads: CASRTTGESEEAFF. The CDR3 nucleotides read TGTGCCAGCAGGACCACAGGGGAGTCGGAAGAAGCTTTCTTT.

The chain couples TRBV5-4 to TRBJ2-3, with D unclear. V gave up 7 bases and J gave up 0 bases, with 6 bases separating them. The CDR3 runs to 12 residues. CDR1 SGHNT and CDR2 YYREEE come from the germline V gene (reference sequence). The CDR3 DNA sequence: TGTGCCAGCTCCTCTAGCACAGATACGCAGTATTTT. Translating it yields CASSSSTDTQYF.

In DNA form, the CDR3 reads TGTGCCATCAGTGGACAGGGGAACACTGAAGCTTTCTTT. Its translation: CAISGQGNTEAFF. V usage is TRBV10-3 and J usage is TRBJ1-1, with 7 bases identical to TRBD1. V shed 4 bases, J shed 1 base, and the junction held 0 bases outside the gene matches. Germline CDR1 and CDR2: ENHRY and SYGVKD. CDR3 size: 13 residues.

This clone was seen a handful of times. The genes are TRBV25-1 and TRBJ1-1; 7 bases are shared with TRBD1. The CDR3 contains 14 residues. The ends lost 6 bases at V and 5 bases at J; junction bases unmatched: 9. Per germline, CDR1 MGHDK and CDR2 SYGVNS. CDR3 coding DNA: TGTGCCAGCAGCGAGACAGGGTCGAGAACTGAAGCTTTCTTT. Translating it yields CASSETGSRTEAFF.

This clone was counted between two and nine times. V and J are TRBV11-3 and TRBJ2-3; 10 bases agree with TRBD1. Unmatched junction bases numbered 12, after V lost 1 base and J lost 8 bases. Germline CDR1 is SGHNT and CDR2 is YENEEA. The CDR3 totals 17 residues. In DNA form, the CDR3 reads TGTGCCAGCAGCTTAGCGACCGGGACAGGGGAGAGTGGTACGCAGTATTTT. This encodes CASSLATGTGESGTQYF.

The gene calls are TRBV29-1 and TRBJ2-7; weak D call: TRBD1 (5 bases). The CDR3 contains 12 residues. Per the germline V gene, CDR1 is SQVTM and CDR2 is ANQGSEA. The germline V and J ends were trimmed by 2 bases and 7 bases, with 12 bases remaining between them. The CDR3 DNA follows: TGCAGCGTTGAAAAGGGGCTTGGGGAGCAGTACTTC. As protein: CSVEKGLGEQYF.